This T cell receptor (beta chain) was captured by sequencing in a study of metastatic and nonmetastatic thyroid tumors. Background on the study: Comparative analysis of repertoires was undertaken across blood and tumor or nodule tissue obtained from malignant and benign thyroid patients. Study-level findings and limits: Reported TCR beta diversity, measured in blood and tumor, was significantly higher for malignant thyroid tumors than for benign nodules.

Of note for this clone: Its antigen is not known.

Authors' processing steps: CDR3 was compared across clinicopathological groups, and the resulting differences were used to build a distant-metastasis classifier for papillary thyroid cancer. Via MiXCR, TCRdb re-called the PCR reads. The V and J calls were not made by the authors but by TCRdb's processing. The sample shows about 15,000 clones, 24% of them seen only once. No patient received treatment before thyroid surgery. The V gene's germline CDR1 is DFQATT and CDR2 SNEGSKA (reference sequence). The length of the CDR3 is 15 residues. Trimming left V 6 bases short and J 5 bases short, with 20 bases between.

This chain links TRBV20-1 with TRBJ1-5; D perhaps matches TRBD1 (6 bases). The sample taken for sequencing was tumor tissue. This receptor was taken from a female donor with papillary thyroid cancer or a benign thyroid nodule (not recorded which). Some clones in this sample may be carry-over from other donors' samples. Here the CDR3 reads CSATDRRQGDQPQHF. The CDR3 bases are TGCAGTGCAACCGACAGGCGACAAGGTGATCAGCCCCAGCATTTT.